This paragraph covers one T cell receptor beta chain sequence. This clonotype was seen at least ten times. It has no known antigen specificity. Qualities for individual bases were not recorded, and no much larger clone is one base off. Graves' hyperthyroidism was defined as stable when no progression to ophthalmopathy occurred over 18 months of follow-up. The hyperthyroidism patients were between 18 and 65 years old and newly diagnosed, with a disease duration of less than 2 months. Exclusion was applied to patients with uncontrolled infections, other autoimmune diseases, pregnancy or lactation. Clinical symptoms, serum thyroxine and TRAb, thyroid ultrasound, and orbital computed tomography formed the basis for the diagnoses. Ficoll-Paque density gradient centrifugation was used to isolate PBMCs from around 10 ml of fresh peripheral blood. Total RNA was extracted using Trizol reagent, and RNA quality was assessed on an Agilent 2100 Bioanalyzer.

This entry comes from a study of T cells in Graves' hyperthyroidism and ophthalmopathy (dated by TCRdb to about 2019). About the full investigation: Peripheral blood was sampled at the time of initial diagnosis, prior to any treatment. To identify distinguishing TCR V-J signatures, a discovery cohort of 100 or so patients was used, comprising 40 to 45 with Graves' ophthalmopathy and 55 to 65 with stable Graves' hyperthyroidism. Prospective prediction of ophthalmopathy was tested in an independent validation cohort of 18 to 20 hyperthyroidism patients and some 17 patients who later progressed to ophthalmopathy. The approximately 100 discovery patients were randomly split 7:3 into training and test sets. In addition, the study compared T-cell repertoires in thyroid tissue and in blood from six Graves' hyperthyroidism patients. Following sampling, methimazole starting at 30 mg daily was given to hyperthyroidism patients, and high-dose intravenous methylprednisolone was given to ophthalmopathy patients. TCR Vbeta CDR3 sequencing of fewer than 150 peripheral blood samples (about 45 ophthalmopathy, around 80 hyperthyroidism and approximately 17 progressor patients) is reported in the paper. Results the study describes overall, beyond this receptor: Blood samples also contained most of the expanded thyroid clonotypes (frequency above 0.001), which suggests that blood repertoires may reflect thyroid immune responses. No statistical method was used to set the sample size in advance, and investigators knew the group allocation. During validation, the model predicted progression to ophthalmopathy a median of around 7 months ahead of onset, with around 71% sensitivity and under 85% specificity. A model built on a 13 V-J signature distinguished ophthalmopathy from stable hyperthyroidism, reaching about 89% sensitivity and about 81% specificity in cross-validation and 80%/75% in testing.

V is reduced by 2 bases and J by 0 bases, leaving a spacing of 6 bases between them. The CDR3 goes from the cysteine to the phenylalanine over 14 residues. Solely the CDR3 DNA is kept, with 42 bases framed from the first base. The germline V gene (reference sequence) provides CDR1 LGHDT and CDR2 YNNKEL. The TCR beta CDR3 regions were amplified from RNA transcripts. The first round of RT-PCR for the TCR CDR3 was performed with the HTBI primer set and the Qiagen OneStep RT-PCR kit. A second multiplex PCR round built the libraries, followed by size selection and purification. Paired-end sequencing of the libraries was performed with 100 bp reads on an Illumina HiSeq2000. The paper's data handling went like this. SOAPnuke was used to process the raw data, with reads discarded if the reads contained adapters or uncalled bases, had a mean Phred below 15, or lacked an exact constant-primer or identifier match. COPE v1.2.5 was used to merge high-quality paired reads, and clonotypes were defined as unique nucleotide sequences. MiTCR v1.1 was used to align clonotypes to the IMGT TRBV, TRBD and TRBJ reference segments. Only V-J combinations with frequency above 0.0001, covering 99% to 99.2% of repertoires, were analysed. The TCS score was defined as the ratio of F50 (clonal expansion) to E x V (chaos), calculated using BLOSUM62-based TCRdist between CDR3 peptides within each V-J. Welch's t-statistics and random forest reduced roughly 500 V-J features to around 14, which were used in a naive Bayes classifier (R e1071). TCRdb redid the processing of the public reads, applying fastp at Q25 and MiXCR, and retained in-frame beta chains. One record per CDR3 amino acid sequence lists the most common genes and DNA. The V and J calls and clone size come from TCRdb's table, not from the authors' own analysis. The sample includes a few hundred thousand distinct CDR3 sequences, with 15% to 18% observed a single time. The top ten clonotypes cover under 8% of the sample.

The chain links TRBV3-1 with TRBJ2-3; no confident D gene assignment can be made. Sequencing was carried out using blood. This TCR was recovered from a woman aged 30 to 39 with Graves' hyperthyroidism. Read as DNA, the sequence is TGTGCCAGCAGCCAATTGGGGAGCACAGATACGCAGTATTTT. This translates into CASSQLGSTDTQYF.